Listed below are T cell receptor beta chains from one sample, sequenced in a study of PD-1 blockade in classical Hodgkin lymphoma. The protocol was immunoSEQ multiplex PCR, while the TCRdb copy is restricted to in-frame clones and leaves out a portion. The sample contains about 15,000 clones, less than 90% of which appear only once. The specimen comprised peripheral blood mononuclear cells (PBMCs), sampled at baseline. These receptors were obtained from a human donor with classical Hodgkin lymphoma. Each CDR3 is given with its conserved first and last residue. Fields, in order: D gene, J gene, V gene, clone size, CDR3 protein, CDR3 DNA. The D gene is left open where the match is weak. The size entry is marked missing in some rows and otherwise reads once, few, many or a size class.

>NA|TRBJ2-5|TRBV9|NA
CASSAGGWGETQYF
TGTGCCAGCAGCGCTGGGGGATGGGGAGAGACCCAGTACTTC
>NA|TRBJ2-7|TRBV30|once
CAWSVRRSNFYEQYF
TGTGCCTGGAGTGTAAGGCGGTCCAATTTCTACGAGCAGTACTTC
>NA|TRBJ1-2|TRBV19|NA
CASSISQGSYGYTF
TGTGCCAGTAGTATTTCGCAGGGGTCTTATGGCTACACCTTC
>TRBD2|TRBJ2-5|TRBV4-1|few
CASSQAGAGRPSGETQYF
TGCGCCAGCAGCCAAGCGGGAGCGGGGCGCCCCTCAGGGGAGACCCAGTACTTC
>NA|TRBJ2-2|TRBV7-2|NA
CASSWGPNTGELFF
TGTGCCAGCAGCTGGGGTCCTAACACCGGGGAGCTGTTTTTT
>NA|TRBJ1-2|TRBV18|NA
CASSPGAGHYGYTF
TGTGCCAGCTCACCAGGGGCAGGCCACTATGGCTACACCTTC
>TRBD1|TRBJ2-3|TRBV19|NA
CASQTGLSTDTQYF
TGTGCCAGTCAGACAGGGTTAAGTACAGATACGCAGTATTTT
>NA|TRBJ1-5|TRBV6-5|NA
CASSNRAQLGQPQHF
TGTGCCAGCAGTAACCGGGCCCAGTTAGGTCAGCCCCAGCATTTT
>TRBD2|TRBJ2-5|TRBV5-4|NA
CASSPTLGLAGQETQYF
TGTGCCAGCAGCCCAACCTTGGGACTAGCAGGTCAAGAGACCCAGTACTTC
>TRBD2|TRBJ2-1|TRBV5-5|NA
CASSWLKTSGRVSSYNEQFF
TGTGCCAGCAGCTGGCTGAAGACTAGCGGGAGGGTCAGCTCCTACAATGAGCAGTTCTTC
>NA|TRBJ2-5|TRBV20-1|NA
CSAGKEETQYF
TGCAGTGCTGGGAAGGAAGAGACCCAGTACTTC
>TRBD2|TRBJ2-1|TRBV4-1|few
CASSQVDMGLAGSHEQFF
TGCGCCAGCAGCCAAGTTGATATGGGACTAGCGGGGTCCCATGAGCAGTTCTTC
>NA|TRBJ1-1|TRBV11-2|NA
CASSSQLNTEAFF
TGTGCCAGCAGCTCACAGCTTAACACTGAAGCTTTCTTT
>TRBD1|TRBJ1-4|TRBV15|NA
CATSSAGTGAEKLFF
TGTGCCACCAGCAGTGCCGGGACAGGGGCAGAAAAACTGTTTTTT
>NA|TRBJ2-5|TRBV2|NA
CASMGWGDKLTQYF
TGTGCCAGCATGGGGTGGGGTGACAAGTTGACCCAGTACTTC
>TRBD1|TRBJ2-7|TRBV7-3|NA
CASSPGQGYEQYF
TGTGCCAGCAGCCCGGGACAGGGATACGAGCAGTACTTC
>NA|TRBJ2-1|TRBV19|NA
CASSTPGDEQFF
TGTGCCAGTAGTACCCCAGGGGATGAGCAGTTCTTC
>NA|TRBJ1-1|TRBV27|NA
CASSLLGATNTEAFF
TGTGCCAGCAGTTTACTGGGGGCAACAAACACTGAAGCTTTCTTT
>NA|TRBJ1-1|TRBV29-1|NA
CSAEVGMNTEAFF
TGCAGCGCCGAAGTGGGTATGAACACTGAAGCTTTCTTT
>NA|TRBJ2-6|TRBV4-3|medium-sized
CASSPHAGPTSGANVLTF
TGCGCCAGCAGTCCACACGCGGGCCCCACCTCTGGGGCCAACGTCCTGACTTTC
>NA|TRBJ1-6|TRBV4-3|NA
CASSQDAGQDHNSPLHF
TGCGCCAGCAGCCAAGATGCGGGGCAGGATCATAATTCACCCCTCCACTTT
>TRBD2|TRBJ2-5|TRBV5-1|NA
CASSGGINGETQYF
TGTGCCAGCAGCGGGGGCATAAACGGGGAGACCCAGTACTTC
>TRBD1|TRBJ2-7|TRBV7-7|NA
CASSFRDRGREQYF
TGTGCTAGCAGCTTCCGGGACAGGGGGCGGGAGCAGTACTTC
>NA|TRBJ2-3|TRBV30|NA
CAWSVGKTDTQYF
TGTGCCTGGAGTGTCGGCAAGACAGATACGCAGTATTTT
>NA|TRBJ1-4|TRBV28|NA
CASTTGAVNEKLFF
TGTGCCAGCACCACCGGGGCGGTTAATGAAAAACTGTTTTTT
>NA|TRBJ2-1|TRBV7-6|NA
CASSLASRGSEQFF
TGTGCCAGCAGCTTAGCTTCCAGGGGCAGTGAGCAGTTCTTC
>NA|TRBJ2-6|TRBV23-1|NA
CASSLIFTQQSRANVLTF
TGCGCCAGCAGTTTAATATTTACGCAACAAAGTCGGGCCAACGTCCTGACTTTC
>NA|TRBJ1-1|TRBV5-6|NA
CASTIGPVNTEAFF
TGTGCCAGCACCATAGGCCCGGTGAACACTGAAGCTTTCTTT
>NA|TRBJ2-5|TRBV5-4|NA
CASSNWEETQYF
TGTGCCAGCAGCAACTGGGAAGAGACCCAGTACTTC
>NA|TRBJ2-2|TRBV5-1|NA
CASSLGLDPGELFF
TGCGCCAGCAGCTTGGGACTAGATCCCGGGGAGCTGTTTTTT
>NA|TRBJ1-5|TRBV6-5|NA
CASSPPNQPQHF
TGTGCCAGCAGTCCACCCAATCAGCCCCAGCATTTT
>NA|TRBJ1-1|TRBV6-4|NA
CASSVDFMNTEAFF
TGTGCCAGCAGTGTCGATTTCATGAACACTGAAGCTTTCTTT
>NA|TRBJ1-2|TRBV7-2|NA
CASSLGQNYGYTF
TGTGCCAGCAGCTTAGGACAGAACTATGGCTACACCTTC
>TRBD2|TRBJ2-3|TRBV15|NA
CATGTSGSGDTQYF
TGTGCCACCGGTACTAGCGGGAGTGGGGATACGCAGTATTTT
>TRBD1|TRBJ1-1|TRBV4-1|NA
CASSQSGTANTEAFF
TGCGCCAGCAGCCAGTCCGGGACAGCGAACACTGAAGCTTTCTTT
>NA|TRBJ1-1|TRBV9|NA
CASSAQLAAEAFF
TGTGCCAGCAGCGCCCAATTGGCAGCTGAAGCTTTCTTT
>NA|TRBJ1-5|TRBV4-3|NA
CASSQGGGRNQPQHF
TGCGCCAGCAGCCAGGGGGGAGGCCGGAATCAGCCCCAGCATTTT
>TRBD1|TRBJ1-1|TRBV11-3|NA
CASSSLGQGDRAFF
TGTGCCAGCAGCTCCCTCGGACAGGGAGATAGAGCTTTCTTT
>NA|TRBJ2-5|TRBV28|NA
CASTESGRETQYF
TGTGCCAGCACTGAGTCGGGTCGGGAGACCCAGTACTTC
>NA|TRBJ1-2|TRBV27|NA
CAGRLGGAGGYTF
TGTGCCGGCAGGTTGGGGGGCGCCGGTGGCTACACCTTC
>NA|TRBJ1-1|TRBV27|NA
CASSLGGGLHTEAFF
TGTGCCAGCAGTTTAGGGGGAGGGTTGCACACTGAAGCTTTCTTT
>NA|TRBJ1-3|TRBV4-1|NA
CASSQVGDTIYF
TGCGCCAGCAGCCAAGTGGGGGACACCATATATTTT
>TRBD2|TRBJ2-7|TRBV6-5|NA
CASSYSISGNYEQYF
TGTGCCAGCAGTTACTCGATTAGCGGGAACTACGAGCAGTACTTC
>NA|TRBJ2-3|TRBV7-3|NA
CASSYGADTQYF
TGTGCCAGCAGCTATGGAGCAGATACGCAGTATTTT
>NA|TRBJ1-3|TRBV19|NA
CASSIGSDSYSGNTIYF
TGTGCCAGTAGTATAGGGTCGGACAGCTACTCTGGAAACACCATATATTTT